This T cell receptor beta chain was found in a study of OX40 agonist ivuxolimab in advanced cancers. V was cut by 6 bases and J by 2 bases, with 11 bases left in between. The CDR3 spans 14 residues. Germline V gene sequence: CDR1 MNHNY, CDR2 SVGAGI (reference sequence). Method: immunoSEQ multiplex PCR; TCRdb's copy keeps in-frame clones and lacks some. The repertoire holds about 91,000 clones, under 90% seen once, with about 1.1% in the top ten. The chain employs TRBV6-6 and TRBJ2-1; TRBD1 might be the D (5 bases). This sequence was found in an adult with an advanced solid tumor such as melanoma, head and neck, liver or kidney cancer. The material was CD4+ or CD8+ T cells sorted from blood, obtained in a trial of the OX40 agonist ivuxolimab. CDR3 nucleotide sequence: TGTGCCAGCAGGGACACGACGACCTACAATGAGCAGTTCTTC. This translates into CASRDTTTYNEQFF.